The clone carrying this T cell receptor (beta chain) showed up just a few times. Its specificity is not known. The data were taken from a study of T-cell memory formation after mild COVID-19. Study results and limitations: Cross-reactive memory appears to have joined, as suggested by some responding clones showing up in pre-infection memory.

This CDR3 region has 18 residues. TCRdb redid the calling of the 5' RACE reads with MiXCR, one entry per CDR3 protein. The table has more than 150,000 distinct CDR3 sequences, about a fifth seen once; the top ten hold roughly 4.3%. The chain links TRBV21-1 to TRBJ1-5. TRBV21-1 is shown as a pseudogene. This clonotype was obtained from a man aged 18 to 30 who had mild COVID-19 (a few samples of this study predate the infection). Cell type and time point are not known. Sequenced material: PBMCs or a T cell subset sorted from them (not recorded which). The CDR3 DNA is TGTGCCAGCAGCAAATGGGAATATTTTGGGGTTTTCGGTCAGCCCCAGCATTTT. Amino acid sequence: CASSKWEYFGVFGQPQHF.